These 14 T cell receptor beta chains came from one sample sequenced in a study of blood T cells in healthy people across ages. The use of a sample-barcoded 5' primer and a J-beta primer mix characterized a second PCR of roughly 6 to 11 cycles. TCRdb recomputed calls from the 5' RACE reads with MiXCR, one row per CDR3 protein. The sample holds 1 million to 1.2 million distinct CDR3 sequences, 35% to 45% seen once. Sequencing was performed on blood. Every receptor here comes from a man between 18 and 29 years old in good health.

The chain carries TRBV7-2 and TRBJ1-5; D gene uncertain. The CDR3 loop spans 14 amino acids. The germline V gene has CDR1 SGHTA and CDR2 FQGNSA. Trimming pared 1 base from V and 5 bases from J, leaving 9 bases between. For the CDR3, the DNA is TGTGCCAGCAGCTTAGTCTCAGACTATCAGCCCCAGCATTTT. It specifies CASSLVSDYQPQHF.

This clonotype was detected a few times. J is TRBJ2-6 and V is TRBV12-3 or TRBV12-4, with unresolved D. The CDR3 covers 16 residues. V gave up 1 base and J gave up 0 bases, with 7 bases separating them. The DNA for the CDR3 is TGTGCCAGCAGTTTAGTCACAAGCTCTGGGGCCAACGTCCTGACTTTC. Translated, it gives CASSLVTSSGANVLTF.

The rearrangement uses TRBV2 and TRBJ2-5; either TRBD1 or TRBD2 may fit D (5 bases each). V was cut by 5 bases and J by 2 bases, with 15 bases left in between. Germline loops: CDR1 SNHLY, CDR2 FYNNEI. This CDR3 is built from 15 residues. CDR3 sequence: CASSPPGRQQETQYF. CDR3 coding DNA: TGTGCCAGCAGTCCCCCGGGACGCCAACAAGAGACCCAGTACTTC. Full variable domain (missing parts from reference TRBV2 and TRBJ2-5): EPEVTQTPSHQVTQMGQEVILRCVPISNHLYFYWYRQILGQKVEFLVSFYNNEISEKSEIFDDQFSVERPDGSNFTLKIRSTKLEDSAMYFCASSPPGRQQETQYFGPGTRLLVL.

This chain links TRBV5-1 with TRBJ2-1; 9 bases match TRBD1. The CDR3 runs to 16 residues. The germline V gene encodes CDR1 SGHRS and CDR2 YFSETQ. Germline trimming cut 4 bases from V and 7 bases from J; bases unmatched to any gene: 12. The DNA for the CDR3 is TGCGCCAGCAGCCCCGGCCGGGACAGGGTAGGAAATGAGCAGTTCTTC. It translates to CASSPGRDRVGNEQFF.

V and J are TRBV28 and TRBJ1-2; D remains unclear. The germline V gene encodes CDR1 MDHEN and CDR2 SYDVKM. V was shortened by 7 bases and J by 8 bases, with 23 bases between the two germline ends. This CDR3 is 15 amino acids long. The CDR3 DNA sequence: TGTGCCAGCAAGCCCGAAAGGAGCCTTTCTTGGGGCTACACCTTC. This gives the protein CASKPERSLSWGYTF.

This chain joins TRBV7-2 and TRBJ1-2; tentatively, D is TRBD1 (6 bases). Germline CDR1 SGHTA, CDR2 FQGNSA. Trimming took off 11 bases at V and 4 bases at J, with 17 bases between the two ends. The CDR3 runs to 13 residues. The CDR3 DNA reads as TGTGCCTTCAGGGGAATGGACATCTATGGCTACACCTTC. It specifies CAFRGMDIYGYTF. The full variable domain, in which reference TRBV7-2 and TRBJ1-2 provide the parts outside the CDR3, is GAGVSQSPSNKVTEKGKDVELRCDPISGHTALYWYRQSLGQGLEFLIYFQGNSAPDKSGLPSDRFSAERTGGSVSTLTIQRTQQEDSAVYLCAFRGMDIYGYTFGSGTRLTVV.

The sample holds one count of this clonotype. The V gene is TRBV6-1, the J gene TRBJ1-1; weak D call: TRBD1 (6 bases). The CDR3 is made up of 15 amino acids. Trimming left V 0 bases short and J 0 bases short, with 8 bases between. The germline CDR1 and CDR2 sequences are MNHNS and SASEGT. CDR3 nucleotides: TGTGCCAGCAGTGAAGCATGGACAGTGAACACTGAAGCTTTCTTT. Translated, it gives CASSEAWTVNTEAFF.

This clonotype has a handful of counts. The chain is built from TRBV7-3 and TRBJ1-2, with a possible D match to TRBD1 (5 bases). With 0 bases removed from V and 6 bases from J, the gap between germline ends came to 8 bases. Germline V gives CDR1 SGHTA, CDR2 FQGTGA. The CDR3 totals 13 residues. The CDR3 region has the DNA TGTGCCAGCAGCTTAACGCCCAGGGATGGCTACACCTTC. This sequence encodes CASSLTPRDGYTF.

The chain joins TRBV29-1 to TRBJ2-4; D tentatively reads TRBD1 or TRBD2 (6 bases each). CDR1 is SQVTM, CDR2 ANQGSEA, per germline. The CDR3 extends over 15 amino acids. Trimming cost V 0 bases and J 0 bases, with 9 bases left between them. The CDR3 region is CSVEEGGGAKNIQYF. For the CDR3, the DNA is TGCAGCGTTGAAGAAGGGGGAGGAGCCAAAAACATTCAGTACTTC.

The chain is built from TRBV27 and TRBJ1-2; D is undetermined. Per the germline V gene, CDR1 is MNHEY and CDR2 is SMNVEV (reference sequence). The V end lost 0 bases, the J end lost 7 bases, and 12 bases lay between the germline ends. This CDR3 spans 14 amino acids. This chain's CDR3 is CASSLSLGIGGYTF. The CDR3 DNA follows: TGTGCCAGCAGTTTATCGCTAGGGATAGGTGGCTACACCTTC.

Only a few counts were recorded for this clonotype. V gene TRBV4-1 combines with J gene TRBJ1-1; TRBD1 is a possible D gene (6 bases). Germline assignment: CDR1 MGHRA and CDR2 YSYEKL. The CDR3 consists of 14 residues. V dropped 4 bases and J dropped 3 bases, with 12 bases sitting between them. CDR3 nucleotides: TGCGCCAGCAGCCCCCGGGACATACACACTGAAGCTTTCTTT. Protein sequence: CASSPRDIHTEAFF.

This clonotype was observed a handful of times. The CDR3 DNA follows: TGCGCCAGCAGCTTGGAGGCTAGGTTCCGGGATCCCTTCTATGGCTACACCTTC. Translating gives CASSLEARFRDPFYGYTF. The chain uses TRBV5-1 and TRBJ1-2; D unresolved. This CDR3 is 18 amino acids long. Looked up from germline, CDR1 is SGHRS and CDR2 is YFSETQ. Trimming stripped 0 bases from V and 4 bases from J, with 22 bases between.

This clonotype turned up a few times. This chain uses TRBV12-3 or TRBV12-4 with TRBJ2-2; 15 bases fit TRBD2. The CDR3 spans 19 residues. J was trimmed by 5 bases and V by 5 bases; bases with no gene match: 12. CDR3 nucleotide sequence: TGTGCCAGCAGTAAATTAGGACTAGCGGGGGGGCTTGGAACCGGGGAGCTGTTTTTT. This codes for CASSKLGLAGGLGTGELFF.

The CDR3 DNA follows: TGCGCCAGCAGCCTGACAGGGGATGGGACCCAGTACTTC. It translates to CASSLTGDGTQYF. This chain links TRBV4-1 with TRBJ2-5; 8 nucleotides match TRBD1. CDR3 length: 13 residues. CDR1 is MGHRA, CDR2 YSYEKL, per germline. V was clipped by 4 bases and J by 7 bases; unmatched bases: 5.